The sequence of this T cell receptor beta chain was determined in a study of control samples from healthy donors and cancer patients. Clones were sequenced by immunoSEQ multiplex PCR, and TCRdb holds only the in-frame ones, with some missing. This table has about 130,000 clones, approximately 90% appearing once. V gave up 4 bases and J gave up 5 bases; unmatched junction bases: 17. The CDR3 is 18 amino acids. Germline V lookup: CDR1 ENHRY, CDR2 SYGVKD. The gene calls are TRBV10-3 and TRBJ1-5, with 7 positions matching TRBD1. The TCR comes from a young man in good health. What was sequenced was blood. In nucleotides, the CDR3 is TGTGCCATCAGTGCCGGGACAGAGTCTGGTTCTGGGGATCAGCCCCAGCATTTT. Its protein is CAISAGTESGSGDQPQHF.